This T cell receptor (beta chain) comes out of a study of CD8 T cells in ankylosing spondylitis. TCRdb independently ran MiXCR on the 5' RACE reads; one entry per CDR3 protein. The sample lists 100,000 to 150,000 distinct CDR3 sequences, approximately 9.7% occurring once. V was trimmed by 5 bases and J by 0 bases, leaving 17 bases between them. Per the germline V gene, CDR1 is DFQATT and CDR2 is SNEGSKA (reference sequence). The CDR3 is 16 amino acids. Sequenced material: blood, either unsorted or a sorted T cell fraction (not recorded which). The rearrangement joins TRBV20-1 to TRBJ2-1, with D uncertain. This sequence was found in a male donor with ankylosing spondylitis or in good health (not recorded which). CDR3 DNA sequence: TGCAGTGCTGTGAGTAGGGTCCCCAGCTCCTACAATGAGCAGTTCTTC. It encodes CSAVSRVPSSYNEQFF.